Included here is one TCR beta chain sequence, with context. Its specific antigen is unknown. Base qualities are not at hand, and no much larger clone is one base apart. This sample was included in a study of blood T cell repertoires in COVID-19 (TCRdb year 2020). Background for the entire study: The collaborator samples originated in the United States, Italy and Spain and spanned the acute and convalescent phases of COVID-19. The material from the prospective study consisted of cDNA or gDNA derived from T cells, B-cell-depleted T cells, or PBMCs. The dataset comprised deeply sampled blood TCRbeta repertoires from subjects exposed to, actively infected with, or recovered from COVID-19. The repertoires were released in a freely available public database meant as a resource for research on the immune response to SARS-CoV-2. The samples were drawn from the first 160 participants of the ongoing ImmuneRACE study and from 1,200 or so subjects provided by 6 global collaborators. A de-identified subject ID, COVID-19 status, age in years and sex were almost always included in the sample metadata. Where HLA class I and class II types were available, the types were taken from metadata supplied by the sample provider, not from assay-based typing.

General conclusions and limits of the study: Clinical and demographic metadata were provided uncurated, with the amount varying by source and participant.

TCRbeta CDR3 regions were amplified from genomic DNA using the immunoSEQ Assay, a bias-controlled multiplex PCR. As for the authors' bioinformatics: The number of nucleated cells in each sample was estimated from the amplification of reference gene primers within the assay. To quantify the absolute abundance of each unique TCRbeta CDR3 rearrangement, sequence reads were collapsed and filtered. For each sample, productive Simpson clonality was calculated by taking the square root of Simpson's diversity index across productive rearrangements. Held by TCRdb, this immuneACCESS table contains in-frame sequences only and omits some clones. Under half of the omission traces to an unresolved V gene where checked; the cause of the rest is unknown. V and J calls and clone size are as listed in that table; D and trimming were resolved from the DNA. The sample table shows 130,000 or so clones, and about 80% are seen once. The top ten clones comprise roughly 17% of the sample.

The V and J ends are trimmed by 0 bases and 6 bases, leaving 5 bases between them. Looking up the germline V gene yields CDR1 SGHRS and CDR2 YFSETQ. The CDR3, from cysteine to phenylalanine, totals 12 residues. Just CDR3 DNA is preserved here, 36 bases in frame from base 1. Collaborating institutions collected whole blood in K2EDTA tubes following their own protocols. For TCRbeta analysis, collaborators shipped samples in one of three forms: frozen whole blood, isolated PBMCs, or DNA extracted from either of those sample types. The sequence came from a man over 45 with acute or convalescent COVID-19. The chain couples TRBV5-1 to TRBJ2-3; the D gene assignment is ambiguous. Material: peripheral blood. The CDR3 protein is CASSLVSDTQYF. The nucleotide sequence reads TGCGCCAGCAGCTTGGTTTCGGATACGCAGTATTTT.